These T cell receptor beta chains were read from a single sample in a study of brain T cells in children with intractable seizures. Here immunoSEQ multiplex PCR was the method, and the copy in TCRdb shows in-frame clones only, minus some. The sample carries around 100,000 clones, roughly 94% recorded once. This sample comprised peripheral blood, obtained at surgery. These TCRs come from a boy less than two years old with hemimegalencephaly and intractable seizures. The CDR3 runs from the conserved cysteine through the conserved F or W. Each record gives: D gene, V gene, clone size, J gene, CDR3 protein, CDR3 DNA. D genes are given only for firm matches. Rows give clone size only sometimes, using once, few, many, or a class for an expanded clone.

d_call: -; v_call: TRBV28; clone_size: -; j_call: TRBJ2-2; cdr3_aa: CASSLWTGELFF; cdr3_nt: TGTGCCAGCAGTTTATGGACCGGGGAGCTGTTTTTT
d_call: -; v_call: TRBV27; clone_size: -; j_call: TRBJ2-7; cdr3_aa: CASSLDRAYEQYF; cdr3_nt: TGTGCCAGCAGCCTGGACAGAGCCTACGAGCAGTACTTC
d_call: -; v_call: TRBV6-2/TRBV6-3; clone_size: once; j_call: TRBJ1-1; cdr3_aa: CASSYPQGIFTEAFF; cdr3_nt: TGTGCCAGCAGTTACCCGCAGGGTATCTTCACTGAAGCTTTCTTT
d_call: TRBD2; v_call: TRBV7-9; clone_size: -; j_call: TRBJ2-3; cdr3_aa: CASSLGDSGRSDTQYF; cdr3_nt: TGTGCCAGCAGCTTAGGAGATAGCGGGAGGTCAGATACGCAGTATTTT
d_call: TRBD2; v_call: TRBV5-1; clone_size: -; j_call: TRBJ2-5; cdr3_aa: CASSWGGRPGWTQYF; cdr3_nt: TGCGCCAGCAGCTGGGGGGGACGCCCCGGTTGGACCCAGTACTTC
d_call: -; v_call: TRBV7-9; clone_size: -; j_call: TRBJ1-1; cdr3_aa: CASRSKTGQGSTEAFF; cdr3_nt: TGTGCCAGCAGAAGCAAGACGGGCCAGGGGAGCACTGAAGCTTTCTTT
d_call: TRBD1; v_call: TRBV12-5; clone_size: -; j_call: TRBJ1-5; cdr3_aa: CASGLPVGTGRNQPQHF; cdr3_nt: TGTGCTAGTGGTTTGCCCGTCGGGACAGGGCGCAATCAGCCCCAGCATTTT
d_call: TRBD2; v_call: TRBV19; clone_size: -; j_call: TRBJ2-5; cdr3_aa: CASTSGRGEETQYF; cdr3_nt: TGTGCCAGTACTAGCGGGAGGGGGGAAGAGACCCAGTACTTC
d_call: TRBD1; v_call: TRBV11-2; clone_size: -; j_call: TRBJ1-5; cdr3_aa: CASSPGTGGNQPQHF; cdr3_nt: TGTGCCAGCAGCCCCGGGACAGGGGGTAATCAGCCCCAGCATTTT
d_call: TRBD1; v_call: TRBV2; clone_size: -; j_call: TRBJ1-3; cdr3_aa: CASSERRQGAGNTIYF; cdr3_nt: TGTGCCAGCAGTGAAAGGCGACAGGGGGCTGGAAACACCATATATTTT
d_call: -; v_call: TRBV4-1; clone_size: -; j_call: TRBJ1-1; cdr3_aa: CASSQDRITEAFF; cdr3_nt: TGCGCCAGCAGCCAAGACCGGATTACTGAAGCTTTCTTT
d_call: -; v_call: TRBV9; clone_size: -; j_call: TRBJ2-7; cdr3_aa: CASSVRPDNEQYF; cdr3_nt: TGTGCCAGCAGCGTCCGACCAGATAACGAGCAGTACTTC
d_call: TRBD1; v_call: TRBV29-1; clone_size: -; j_call: TRBJ2-3; cdr3_aa: CSDKDRYTDTQYF; cdr3_nt: TGCAGCGACAAGGACAGGTACACAGATACGCAGTATTTT
d_call: TRBD1; v_call: TRBV28; clone_size: -; j_call: TRBJ1-5; cdr3_aa: CASSLEVGQGAWEYQPQHF; cdr3_nt: TGTGCCAGCAGTTTAGAGGTCGGACAGGGGGCATGGGAATATCAGCCCCAGCATTTT
d_call: TRBD2; v_call: TRBV12-3/TRBV12-4; clone_size: -; j_call: TRBJ2-1; cdr3_aa: CASSPIAGGEQFF; cdr3_nt: TGTGCCAGCAGTCCCATAGCGGGAGGTGAGCAGTTCTTC
d_call: -; v_call: TRBV28; clone_size: -; j_call: TRBJ1-2; cdr3_aa: CATLDYGYTF; cdr3_nt: TGTGCCACACTGGATTATGGCTACACCTTC
d_call: -; v_call: TRBV9; clone_size: -; j_call: TRBJ2-3; cdr3_aa: CASSFRDRPADTQYF; cdr3_nt: TGTGCCAGCAGCTTCCGGGACCGACCAGCGGATACGCAGTATTTT
d_call: -; v_call: TRBV5-8; clone_size: -; j_call: TRBJ2-5; cdr3_aa: CASCFGLDRQETQYF; cdr3_nt: TGTGCCAGCTGCTTCGGTTTGGACAGACAAGAGACCCAGTACTTC
d_call: -; v_call: TRBV28; clone_size: -; j_call: TRBJ2-2; cdr3_aa: CASSFYPPGRVNTGELFF; cdr3_nt: TGTGCCAGCAGTTTTTATCCTCCCGGAAGGGTAAACACCGGGGAGCTGTTTTTT
d_call: -; v_call: TRBV28; clone_size: once; j_call: TRBJ1-3; cdr3_aa: CASSLPQGPTIYF; cdr3_nt: TGTGCCAGCAGTTTGCCCCAGGGCCCCACCATATATTTT
d_call: TRBD1; v_call: TRBV24-1; clone_size: -; j_call: TRBJ2-2; cdr3_aa: CATSRTGTGNTGELFF; cdr3_nt: TGTGCCACCTCACGAACCGGGACAGGGAACACCGGGGAGCTGTTTTTT
d_call: -; v_call: TRBV7-2; clone_size: -; j_call: TRBJ2-1; cdr3_aa: CASSLGVGAYNEQFF; cdr3_nt: TGTGCCAGCAGCTTGGGGGTTGGGGCCTACAATGAGCAGTTCTTC
d_call: -; v_call: TRBV27; clone_size: -; j_call: TRBJ1-1; cdr3_aa: CASSLVAGNTEAFF; cdr3_nt: TGTGCCAGCAGTTTAGTTGCTGGGAACACTGAAGCTTTCTTT
d_call: -; v_call: TRBV28; clone_size: -; j_call: TRBJ1-6; cdr3_aa: CASSPGLGLALHF; cdr3_nt: TGTGCCAGCAGTCCGGGACTGGGGTTGGCCCTCCACTTT
d_call: -; v_call: TRBV7-9; clone_size: -; j_call: TRBJ2-7; cdr3_aa: CASSLANGPRKSSYEQYF; cdr3_nt: TGTGCCAGCAGCTTAGCGAATGGTCCCAGGAAAAGCTCCTACGAGCAGTACTTC
d_call: -; v_call: TRBV19; clone_size: -; j_call: TRBJ1-5; cdr3_aa: CAAGGTQPQHF; cdr3_nt: TGTGCCGCCGGGGGAACTCAGCCCCAGCATTTT
d_call: TRBD2; v_call: TRBV2; clone_size: -; j_call: TRBJ2-1; cdr3_aa: CASSEALVPSGIHEQFF; cdr3_nt: TGTGCCAGCAGTGAAGCGCTTGTACCTAGCGGGATTCATGAGCAGTTCTTC